This T cell receptor (beta chain) was captured in a study of blood T cell repertoires in COVID-19. Study-wide context: Whether acute or convalescent, the COVID-19 samples came from the United States, Italy and Spain. The analysed material was cDNA or gDNA that came from T cells, B-cell-depleted T cells, or PBMCs.

In the authors' methods: From reference gene primer amplification, estimates of nucleated cell counts were derived. Some clones are missing from TCRdb's copy, which holds only in-frame ones; the method was immunoSEQ multiplex PCR. Clone size and V and J calls were adopted from that table, with D and trimming inferred from the DNA. The table records about 75,000 clones, about 90% of them present only once. The specimen was peripheral blood. The clonotype comes from a human donor in a cohort sampled during active COVID-19.

The CDR3 reads CASSLSRESTYEQYF. DNA of the CDR3: TGTGCCAGTAGTTTGTCGAGGGAATCTACCTACGAGCAGTACTTC. The chain links TRBV19 to TRBJ2-7; tentative D call: TRBD2 (5 bases). The CDR3 sequence is 15 residues long. The germline V gene has CDR1 LNHDA and CDR2 SQIVND (reference sequence). V lost 5 bases and J lost 2, with 16 bases in between.